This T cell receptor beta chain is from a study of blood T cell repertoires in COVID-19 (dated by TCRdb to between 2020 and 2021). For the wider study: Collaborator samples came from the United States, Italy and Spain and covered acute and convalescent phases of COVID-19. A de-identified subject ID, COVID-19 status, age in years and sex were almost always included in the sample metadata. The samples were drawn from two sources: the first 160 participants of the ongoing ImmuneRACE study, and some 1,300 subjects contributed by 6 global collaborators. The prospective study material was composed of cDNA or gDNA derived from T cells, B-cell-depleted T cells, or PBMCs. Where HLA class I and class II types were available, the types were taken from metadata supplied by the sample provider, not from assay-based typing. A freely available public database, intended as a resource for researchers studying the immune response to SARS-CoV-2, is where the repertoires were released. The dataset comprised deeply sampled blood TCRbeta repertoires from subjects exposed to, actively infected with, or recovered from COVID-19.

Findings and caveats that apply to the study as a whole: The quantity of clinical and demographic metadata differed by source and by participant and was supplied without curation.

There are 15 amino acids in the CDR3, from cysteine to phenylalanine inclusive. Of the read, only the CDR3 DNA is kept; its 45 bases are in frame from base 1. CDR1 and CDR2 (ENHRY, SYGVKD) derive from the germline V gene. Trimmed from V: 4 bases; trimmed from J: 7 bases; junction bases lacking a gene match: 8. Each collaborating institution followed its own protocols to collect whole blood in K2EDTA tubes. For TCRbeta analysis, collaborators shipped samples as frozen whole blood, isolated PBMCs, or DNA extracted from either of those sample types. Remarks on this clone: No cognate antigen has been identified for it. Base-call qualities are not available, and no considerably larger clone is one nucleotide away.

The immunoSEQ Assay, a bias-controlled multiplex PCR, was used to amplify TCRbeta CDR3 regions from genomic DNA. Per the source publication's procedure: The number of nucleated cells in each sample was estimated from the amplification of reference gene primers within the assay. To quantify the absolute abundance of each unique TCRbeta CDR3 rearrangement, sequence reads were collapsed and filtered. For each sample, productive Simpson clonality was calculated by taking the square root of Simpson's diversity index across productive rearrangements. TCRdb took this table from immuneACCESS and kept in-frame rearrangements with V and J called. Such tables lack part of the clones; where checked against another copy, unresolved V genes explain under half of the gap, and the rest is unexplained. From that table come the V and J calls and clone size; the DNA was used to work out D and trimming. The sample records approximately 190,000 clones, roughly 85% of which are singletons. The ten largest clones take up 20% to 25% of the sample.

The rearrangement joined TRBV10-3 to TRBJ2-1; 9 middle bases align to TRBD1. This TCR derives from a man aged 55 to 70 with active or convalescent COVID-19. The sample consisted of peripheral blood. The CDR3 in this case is CAISGDREVRNEQFF. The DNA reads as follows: TGTGCCATCAGTGGGGACAGGGAGGTACGGAATGAGCAGTTCTTC.